This is a list of T cell receptor beta chains from one sample in a study of T cell responses to AZD1222 COVID-19 vaccine. The data were produced by immunoSEQ multiplex PCR, yet TCRdb's version contains in-frame clones alone and is incomplete. Here the sample spans about 88,000 clones, about nine tenths being singletons. This sample comprised peripheral blood, obtained 28 days after the second AZD1222 dose. These receptors were obtained from an adult who received the AZD1222 COVID-19 vaccine. The CDR3 runs from the conserved cysteine through the conserved F or W.

v_call: TRBV6-5
cdr3_aa: CASKTGFAYEQYF

v_call: TRBV12-5
cdr3_aa: CASGLGLGGTEAFF

v_call: TRBV3-1/TRBV3-2
cdr3_aa: CASSQDWDSTKPQHF

v_call: TRBV7-6
cdr3_aa: CASTRDVGTPPRTQYF

v_call: TRBV7-9
cdr3_aa: CASSRETGIGEKLFF

v_call: TRBV11-2
cdr3_aa: CASSLVAGKYGYTF

v_call: TRBV28
cdr3_aa: CASRELGTGGRAFF

v_call: TRBV2
cdr3_aa: CASSEEDRGLYGYTF

v_call: TRBV7-2
cdr3_aa: CASSLTGAGNTIYF

v_call: TRBV7-2
cdr3_aa: CASSLVGLRNTEAFF

v_call: TRBV5-1
cdr3_aa: CASSLEGNSGNTIYF

v_call: TRBV7-9
cdr3_aa: CASSLAGGPGELFF

v_call: TRBV3-1/TRBV3-2
cdr3_aa: CASSVSQGPQHF

v_call: TRBV7-2
cdr3_aa: CASSLATGNTDTQYF

v_call: TRBV28
cdr3_aa: CASSLLRGPSTDTQYF

v_call: TRBV5-1
cdr3_aa: CASSWTGAEAFF

v_call: TRBV28
cdr3_aa: CASSPRGPANTGELFF

v_call: TRBV5-1
cdr3_aa: CASTRGNSFDSSTMNTEAFF

v_call: TRBV6-5
cdr3_aa: CASSYSQQLNTEAFF

v_call: TRBV27
cdr3_aa: CASSLLGGYSNQPQHF

v_call: TRBV19
cdr3_aa: CASTPRDSNQPQHF

v_call: TRBV28
cdr3_aa: CASGRFGEKLFF

v_call: TRBV19
cdr3_aa: CASSIDLTARGGYTF

v_call: TRBV29-1
cdr3_aa: CSVSISTGQPQHF

v_call: TRBV3-1/TRBV3-2
cdr3_aa: CASSQVEGTQYF

v_call: TRBV27
cdr3_aa: CASRVNRDRGGNTEAFF

v_call: TRBV4-2
cdr3_aa: CASSQERLPGTQYF

v_call: TRBV11-2
cdr3_aa: CASRGFGANVLTF

v_call: TRBV18
cdr3_aa: CASSPFNEQFF

v_call: TRBV19
cdr3_aa: CASTNEGTVNQPQHF

v_call: TRBV6-5
cdr3_aa: CAAFVGGAGNQPQHF

v_call: TRBV11-2
cdr3_aa: CATNFGGDHEQYF

v_call: TRBV7-2
cdr3_aa: CASSLGWWGQKMNTEAFF

v_call: TRBV19
cdr3_aa: CASSLSTSNNSPLHF

v_call: TRBV15
cdr3_aa: CATSRGGRPEAFF

v_call: TRBV19
cdr3_aa: CASQPGQGRYQPQHF

v_call: TRBV7-9
cdr3_aa: CASSLVGPTPTNEKLFF

v_call: TRBV6-5
cdr3_aa: CASSYSKHHNQPQHF

v_call: TRBV29-1
cdr3_aa: CSVSGGRNTEAFF

v_call: TRBV28
cdr3_aa: CASSFLGSAKNIQYF

v_call: TRBV2
cdr3_aa: CASSEVSGGVGGRELFF

v_call: TRBV2
cdr3_aa: CASSSLNYGYTF

v_call: TRBV14
cdr3_aa: CASSQVRRGAGEQFF

v_call: TRBV7-2
cdr3_aa: CASSLAWGRYAEAFF

v_call: TRBV18
cdr3_aa: CASSSVQNTEAFF

v_call: TRBV5-1
cdr3_aa: CASSFDLDTQYF

v_call: TRBV11-2
cdr3_aa: CASSLSDRLLSGANVLTF

v_call: TRBV5-1
cdr3_aa: CASSLGQDYNEQFF

v_call: TRBV7-9
cdr3_aa: CASTRQLSGANVLTF

v_call: TRBV3-1/TRBV3-2
cdr3_aa: CASSQVIAGGMDTQYF

v_call: TRBV2
cdr3_aa: CASSEEQGRTEAFF

v_call: TRBV2
cdr3_aa: CASTGGRRTAETQYF

v_call: TRBV19
cdr3_aa: CASRPVDMNGYTF

v_call: TRBV3-1/TRBV3-2
cdr3_aa: CASSRKGPDTQYF